This T cell receptor beta chain came from a study of cytomegalovirus exposure and HLA in healthy donors. Across the whole study: A later analysis reported the same platform for the 90 to 150 validation repertoires and the roughly 700 first-cohort repertoires. Broader study findings: Subsequent analysis of the roughly 120 validation repertoires found a tendency for first-cohort TCR clusters to co-occur.

Of note for this clone: Its specificity is unknown.

The data were produced by immunoSEQ multiplex PCR, yet TCRdb's version contains in-frame clones alone and is incomplete. The profile covers some 120,000 clones, with over 85% appearing a single time and under 2% taken by the ten largest. In germline, CDR1 is SGHNT, CDR2 YENEEA. This CDR3 spans 14 amino acids. The V gene end was trimmed by 5 bases and the J gene end by 4 bases; junction bases not matched to a gene: 6. The V call is TRBV11-3, the J call TRBJ2-5, with 8 bases matching TRBD1. This clonotype was obtained from a woman aged 18-29 years in good health and CMV-seronegative. The sequencing input was PBMCs. The CDR3 is CASSPQGARETQYF. The CDR3 DNA reads as TGTGCCAGCAGCCCTCAGGGGGCCAGAGAGACCCAGTACTTC.